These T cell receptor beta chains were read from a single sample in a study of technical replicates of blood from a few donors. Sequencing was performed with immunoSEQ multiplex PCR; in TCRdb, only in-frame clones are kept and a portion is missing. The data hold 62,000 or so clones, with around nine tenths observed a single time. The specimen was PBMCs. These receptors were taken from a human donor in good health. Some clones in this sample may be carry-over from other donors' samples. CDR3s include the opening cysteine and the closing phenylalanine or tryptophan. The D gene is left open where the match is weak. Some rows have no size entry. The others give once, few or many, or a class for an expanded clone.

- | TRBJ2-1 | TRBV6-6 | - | CASSYPAGGEQFF | TGTGCCAGCAGTTACCCAGCCGGCGGTGAGCAGTTCTTC
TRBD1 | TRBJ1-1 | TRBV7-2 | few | CASSADRGLRTEAFF | TGTGCCAGCAGCGCAGACAGGGGTCTTCGGACTGAAGCTTTCTTT
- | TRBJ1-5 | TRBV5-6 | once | CASSLAKPQHF | TGTGCCAGCAGCTTGGCCAAGCCCCAGCATTTT
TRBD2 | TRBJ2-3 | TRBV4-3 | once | CASSQATSITDTQYF | TGCGCCAGCAGCCAAGCGACTAGCATCACAGATACGCAGTATTTT
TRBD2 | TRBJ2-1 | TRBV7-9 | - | CASTVAGSSYNEQFF | TGTGCCAGCACCGTAGCGGGGAGCTCCTACAATGAGCAGTTCTTC
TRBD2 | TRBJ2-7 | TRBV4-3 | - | CASSQVLGGTYEQYF | TGCGCCAGCAGCCAAGTTTTGGGGGGGACCTACGAGCAGTACTTC
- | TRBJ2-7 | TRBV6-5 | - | CASSPTDGGREQYF | TGTGCCAGCAGCCCCACTGACGGGGGTCGGGAGCAGTACTTC
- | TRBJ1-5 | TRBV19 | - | CASSNLASNQPQHF | TGTGCCAGTAGTAACCTCGCGAGCAATCAGCCCCAGCATTTT
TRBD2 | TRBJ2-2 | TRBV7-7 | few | CASSPGLAGNTGELFF | TGTGCCAGCAGCCCAGGACTAGCGGGGAACACCGGGGAGCTGTTTTTT
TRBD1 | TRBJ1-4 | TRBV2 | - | CASSRTGYNEKLFF | TGTGCCAGCAGTCGGACAGGTTATAATGAAAAACTGTTTTTT
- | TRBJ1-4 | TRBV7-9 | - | CASSPRQSANEKLFF | TGTGCCAGCAGCCCCCGCCAAAGCGCTAATGAAAAACTGTTTTTT
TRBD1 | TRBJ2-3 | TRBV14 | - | CASSDRDSYTDTQYF | TGTGCCAGCAGCGACCGGGACAGTTACACAGATACGCAGTATTTT
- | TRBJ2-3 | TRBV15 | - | CAIRLGLTDTQYF | TGTGCCATCCGACTAGGGCTCACAGATACGCAGTATTTT
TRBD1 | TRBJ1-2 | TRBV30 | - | CAWSVQGTGRF | TGTGCCTGGAGTGTACAGGGGACAGGGAGATTC
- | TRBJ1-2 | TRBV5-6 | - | CASSLAKGLGGYTF | TGTGCCAGCAGCTTGGCCAAGGGACTCGGTGGCTACACCTTC
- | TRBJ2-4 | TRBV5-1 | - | CASSLGEQAKNIQYF | TGCGCCAGCAGCTTGGGAGAACAGGCCAAAAACATTCAGTACTTC
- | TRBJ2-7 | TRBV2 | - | CASSELGLYEQYF | TGTGCCAGCAGTGAACTGGGCTTATACGAGCAGTACTTC
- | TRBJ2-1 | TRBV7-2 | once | CASSLARDTEQFF | TGTGCCAGCAGCTTAGCGCGGGATACTGAGCAGTTCTTC
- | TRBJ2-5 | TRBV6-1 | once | CASSEVWGETQYF | TGTGCCAGCAGTGAAGTCTGGGGCGAGACCCAGTACTTC
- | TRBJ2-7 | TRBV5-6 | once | CASSLRTHYEQYF | TGTGCCAGCAGCTTGCGGACTCACTACGAGCAGTACTTC
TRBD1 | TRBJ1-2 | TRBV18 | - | CASSPPDRVYGYTF | TGTGCCAGCTCACCCCCGGACAGGGTCTATGGCTACACCTTC
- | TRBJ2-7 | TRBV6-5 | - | CASRLTSVAEQYF | TGTGCCAGCAGGCTAACTTCTGTAGCCGAGCAGTACTTC
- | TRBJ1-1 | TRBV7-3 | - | CASSFQVNTEAFF | TGTGCCAGCAGCTTCCAGGTGAACACTGAAGCTTTCTTT
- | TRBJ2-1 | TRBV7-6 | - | CASSLKRTYNEQFF | TGTGCCAGCAGCTTAAAGCGGACCTACAATGAGCAGTTCTTC
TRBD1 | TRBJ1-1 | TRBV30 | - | CAWTGTVEAFF | TGTGCCTGGACTGGGACAGTTGAAGCTTTCTTT
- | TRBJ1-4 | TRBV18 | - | CASSPDSNEKLFF | TGTGCCAGCTCACCAGACAGTAATGAAAAACTGTTTTTT
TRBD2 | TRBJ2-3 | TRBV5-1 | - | CASSLSGGSTDTQYF | TGCGCCAGCAGCTTGAGCGGGGGTAGCACAGATACGCAGTATTTT
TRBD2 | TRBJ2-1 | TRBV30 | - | CAWSRNSGLAGEQFF | TGTGCCTGGAGCCGTAATTCGGGACTAGCGGGAGAGCAGTTCTTC
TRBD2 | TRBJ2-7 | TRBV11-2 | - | CASSLAGLAATYEQYF | TGTGCCAGCAGCTTGGCGGGACTAGCGGCAACCTACGAGCAGTACTTC
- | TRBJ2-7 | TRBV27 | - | CASSLRGQIYEQYF | TGTGCCAGCAGTTTAAGGGGACAAATCTACGAGCAGTACTTC
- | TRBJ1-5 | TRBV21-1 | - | CASSKNFVSNQPQHF | TGTGCCAGCAGCAAAAACTTTGTTAGCAATCAGCCCCAGCATTTT
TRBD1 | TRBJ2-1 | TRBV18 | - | CASSSVGTGVNEQFF | TGTGCCAGCTCGTCCGTCGGGACAGGGGTCAATGAGCAGTTCTTC
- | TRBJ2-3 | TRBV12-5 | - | CASGGGTDTQYF | TGTGCTAGTGGTGGGGGGACAGATACGCAGTATTTT
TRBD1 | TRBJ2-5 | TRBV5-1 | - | CASSQGTGVETQYF | TGCGCCAGCAGCCAAGGGACAGGGGTGGAGACCCAGTACTTC
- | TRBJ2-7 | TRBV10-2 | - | CASSFGGTYEQYF | TGCGCCAGCTCATTCGGAGGGACCTACGAGCAGTACTTC
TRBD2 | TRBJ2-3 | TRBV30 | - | CAWSPGLAGISTDTQYF | TGTGCCTGGAGCCCCGGACTAGCGGGAATAAGCACAGATACGCAGTATTTT
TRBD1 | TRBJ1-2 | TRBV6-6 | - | CASSYSRTGENYGYTF | TGTGCCAGCAGTTACTCTCGGACAGGGGAAAACTATGGCTACACCTTC
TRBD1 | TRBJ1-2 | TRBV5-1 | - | CASSSGTGPLLGYTF | TGCGCCAGCAGCTCAGGGACAGGGCCTCTACTTGGCTACACCTTC
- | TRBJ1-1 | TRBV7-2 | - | CASSLGGETEAFF | TGTGCCAGCAGCCTGGGGGGGGAGACTGAAGCTTTCTTT